Presented here are 3 T cell receptor beta chains from one specimen sequenced in a study of blood T cell repertoires in COVID-19. Measured with immunoSEQ multiplex PCR; TCRdb has only the in-frame clones, and not every one. The sample holds tens of thousands of clones; around nine tenths are singletons and the top ten take about 13%. The sample consisted of peripheral blood. Receptor source: a human donor with active COVID-19. The donor label of this sample is uncertain.

The CDR3 DNA is TGCGCCAGCAGCTTGGGGGGGACTAGCTTGTACGAGCAGTACTTC. Amino acids: CASSLGGTSLYEQYF. The genes are TRBV5-1 and TRBJ2-7, with 9 bases lining up with TRBD2. This CDR3 has 15 amino acids. From germline, CDR1 is SGHRS and CDR2 YFSETQ. After removal of 0 bases from V and 4 bases from J, the junction contained 5 bases not matched to a gene.

The chain employs TRBV2 and TRBJ2-5; 14 nucleotides match TRBD2. CDR3 length: 15 residues. Unmatched junction bases numbered 4, after V lost 5 bases and J lost 5 bases. CDR1 and CDR2 from the germline V gene are SNHLY and FYNNEI. The DNA for the CDR3 is TGTGCCAGCAGTCAGACTAGCGGGGGGGGCGAGACCCAGTACTTC. Amino acid sequence: CASSQTSGGGETQYF.

The chain joins TRBV7-2 to TRBJ1-5, with D perhaps TRBD1 (5 bases). The CDR3 runs to 15 residues. CDR1 and CDR2 from the germline V gene are SGHTA and FQGNSA. V lost 4 bases and J 2 bases, leaving 12 bases between the germline ends. The CDR3 loop is CASSSNGAGNQPQHF. The CDR3 DNA reads TGTGCCAGCAGCTCCAATGGGGCTGGCAATCAGCCCCAGCATTTT.